This T cell receptor (beta chain) was obtained from a study of T-cell reconstitution after alpha-beta-depleted transplantation in children. Study-wide points: Newly generated T cells supplied most T-cell counts and diversity one year post-transplant.

Germline V lookup: CDR1 SGHRS, CDR2 YFSETQ. This CDR3 has 15 amino acids. Trimming stripped 0 bases from V and 0 bases from J, with 10 bases between. Molecular barcoding with unique molecular identifiers was used for the TCRbeta library. TCRdb independently ran MiXCR on the PCR reads; one entry per CDR3 protein. The sample holds 350,000 to 500,000 distinct CDR3 sequences, about 40% seen once. This clonotype turned up a few times. The antigen is unknown. The sample here was PBMCs, taken before TCRalphabeta/CD19-depleted stem cell transplant. The source of this sequence is a girl aged 2 to 9 with aplastic anemia, due to receive a stem cell transplant. The chain carries TRBV5-1 and TRBJ2-7; D assignment may be TRBD1 or TRBD2 (5 bases each). The CDR3 DNA follows: TGCGCCAGCAGCTTGGCCGGGACGGTCTCCTACGAGCAGTACTTC. Translated: CASSLAGTVSYEQYF.